The 15 T cell receptor beta chains below were found in one sample sequenced in a study of blood T cells in healthy people across ages. The authors ran a second PCR of 7 to 11 cycles using a sample-barcoded 5' primer and a J-beta primer mix. TCRdb used MiXCR to reprocess the 5' RACE reads, holding one entry per CDR3 protein. The data contain hundreds of thousands of distinct CDR3 sequences, 36% of them singletons. Sequencing was carried out using blood. These receptors were collected from a man between 18 and 35 years old in good health.

This rearrangement joins TRBV7-8 to TRBJ2-3; D uncertain. The CDR3 consists of 12 residues. The germline V gene has CDR1 SGHVS and CDR2 FQNEAQ. V lost 4 bases to trimming and J lost 11 bases, with 13 bases between them. The DNA of the CDR3 is TGTGCCAGCAGCTATCTAGAACCGGTGCAGTATTTT. Translated: CASSYLEPVQYF.

There are a few counts of this clonotype. V is TRBV4-3 and J is TRBJ2-3; TRBD1 or TRBD2 may be the D gene (7 bases each). V lost 3 bases and J lost 2, with 18 bases in between. There are 17 residues in the CDR3. The V gene's germline CDR1 is LGHNA and CDR2 YSLEER. CDR3 loop: CASSHAGGVGDTDTQYF. In DNA, the CDR3 is TGCGCCAGCAGCCATGCAGGGGGGGTAGGCGACACAGATACGCAGTATTTT.

The chain has TRBV20-1 and TRBJ1-4; D possibly corresponds to TRBD1 (6 bases). From germline, CDR1 is DFQATT and CDR2 SNEGSKA (reference sequence). The length of the CDR3 is 16 residues. V lost 5 bases and J 5 bases, leaving 21 bases between the germline ends. The CDR3 region has the DNA TGCAGTGCTTTAGAGGGCAGGGGCGAACTAAATGAAAAACTGTTTTTT. This codes for CSALEGRGELNEKLFF.

This clonotype has a count of ten or more. This rearrangement joins TRBV9 to TRBJ2-5; 7 bases match TRBD2. The CDR3 sequence is 14 residues long. Germline V lookup: CDR1 SGDLS, CDR2 YYNGEE. V dropped 3 bases and J dropped 2; count of bases not matched to a gene: 4. The CDR3 spells CASSAGGLQETQYF. The CDR3 DNA is TGTGCCAGCAGCGCTGGGGGACTACAAGAGACCCAGTACTTC. The full variable domain, completed using reference TRBV9 and TRBJ2-5, is DSGVTQTPKHLITATGQRVTLRCSPRSGDLSVYWYQQSLDQGLQFLIQYYNGEERAKGNILERFSAQQFPDLHSELNLSSLELGDSALYFCASSAGGLQETQYFGPGTRLLVL.

The V gene is TRBV12-3 or TRBV12-4, the J gene TRBJ2-2, with D tentatively TRBD2 (5 bases). The CDR3 sequence is 15 residues long. The ends were cut back, 3 bases at V and 3 bases at J, with 11 bases in the middle. Here the CDR3 DNA reads TGTGCCAGCAGTTTGAGGCGGGTAGACACCGGGGAGCTGTTTTTT. As protein: CASSLRRVDTGELFF.

Concerning this clonotype itself: At one boundary the junction diverges from the germline segment, which might be a read error. This chain uses TRBV5-1 with TRBJ1-1; TRBD1 matches at 9 bases. This CDR3 region has 14 residues. CDR1 SGHRS and CDR2 YFSETQ come from the germline V gene. CDR3 in DNA: TGCGACAGCAGCACCTGGACAGGGGTAACTGAAGCTTTCTTT. It translates to CDSSTWTGVTEAFF.

This rearrangement joins TRBV19 to TRBJ2-1; 11 bases map to TRBD2. The germline V gene encodes CDR1 LNHDA and CDR2 SQIVND (reference sequence). The CDR3 is made up of 16 amino acids. V gave up 4 bases and J gave up 7 bases; unmatched junction bases: 9. The CDR3 DNA follows: TGTGCCAGTAGTAGATATAGCGGGGGGGCCGAAAATGAGCAGTTCTTC. This sequence encodes CASSRYSGGAENEQFF. Together with reference TRBV19 and TRBJ2-1, the CDR3 gives the full variable domain: DGGITQSPKYLFRKEGQNVTLSCEQNLNHDAMYWYRQDPGQGLRLIYYSQIVNDFQKGDIAEGYSVSREKKESFPLTVTSAQKNPTAFYLCASSRYSGGAENEQFFGPGTRLTVL.

This clonotype was detected ten times or more. CDR3 region: CASSENAGTRPTNEQFF. The CDR3 nucleotides read TGCGCCAGCAGCGAAAACGCAGGGACTAGGCCCACTAATGAGCAGTTCTTC. V gene TRBV5-1 combines with J gene TRBJ2-1; 8 nucleotides agree with TRBD2. This CDR3 is 17 amino acids long. The trim removed 4 bases at V and 7 bases at J, leaving 16 bases unmatched. Germline CDR1 reads SGHRS; CDR2 reads YFSETQ.

This clonotype was observed at least ten times. The chain couples TRBV6-5 to TRBJ2-6; 7 positions match TRBD2. The CDR3 is 19 amino acids. V was clipped by 2 bases and J by 0 bases; unmatched bases: 10. Germline CDR1 MNHEY, CDR2 SVGAGI. Here the CDR3 DNA reads TGTGCCAGCAGTTACCCGTCACGGGGGGACTACTCTGGGGCCAACGTCCTGACTTTC. This gives the protein CASSYPSRGDYSGANVLTF.

This chain joins TRBV4-3 and TRBJ1-1; TRBD1 matches 7 bases. The CDR3 covers 15 residues. Germline V gene data show CDR1 as LGHNA and CDR2 as YSLEER. Unmatched junction bases numbered 7, after V lost 0 bases and J lost 6 bases. The CDR3 nucleotides read TGCGCCAGCAGCCAAGATCCGGGCAGGGGGTCTGAAGCTTTCTTT. As protein: CASSQDPGRGSEAFF.

Note on this clonotype: Sequence at one end of the junction differs from germline and may be a read error. The gene calls are TRBV5-1 and TRBJ1-4; D is ambiguous. Per the germline V gene, CDR1 is SGHRS and CDR2 is YFSETQ. This CDR3 has 14 residues. The CDR3 region is CANSPEVTNEKLFF. DNA of the CDR3: TGCGCCAACAGCCCGGAGGTGACTAATGAAAAACTGTTTTTT.

There are many counts of this clonotype. V usage is TRBV20-1 and J usage is TRBJ1-5; D is perhaps TRBD1 (5 bases). Trimming removed 2 bases from V and 6 bases from J, with 20 bases in between. Germline loops: CDR1 DFQATT, CDR2 SNEGSKA (reference sequence). This CDR3 is built from 16 residues. CDR3 in DNA: TGCAGTGCTAGACCCCCCCCGGTGGGGGTGAGTCAGCCCCAGCATTTT. Translated: CSARPPPVGVSQPQHF.

Points on this clonotype: At one end, the junction sequence differs from germline, possibly due to a read error. This chain links TRBV4-1 with TRBJ2-3; unclear D gene. Germline V lookup: CDR1 MGHRA, CDR2 YSYEKL. The CDR3 runs to 13 residues. CDR3 region: CASNTGSTDTQYF. CDR3 nucleotides: TGTGCCAGCAACACTGGGAGCACAGATACGCAGTATTTT.

The chain has TRBV20-1 and TRBJ2-1; TRBD1 is a possible D gene (5 bases). V was clipped by 1 base and J by 5 bases, with 15 bases between them. Per the germline V gene, CDR1 is DFQATT and CDR2 is SNEGSKA (reference sequence). The CDR3 spans 15 residues. The CDR3 nucleotides are TGCAGTGCTAGAGTGGGATCCAGGGCAAACAATGAGCAGTTCTTC. This codes for CSARVGSRANNEQFF.

The gene calls are TRBV5-1 and TRBJ2-7, with 8 bases fitting TRBD2. This CDR3 region has 13 residues. V shed 4 bases and J 2 bases; nucleotides not matched to a gene: 2. Germline CDR1 SGHRS, CDR2 YFSETQ. The CDR3 bases are TGCGCCAGCAGCACGGGGGGGACCTACGAGCAGTACTTC. Protein: CASSTGGTYEQYF. Based on the CDR3 plus reference TRBV5-1 and TRBJ2-7, the full variable domain is KAGVTQTPRYLIKTRGQQVTLSCSPISGHRSVSWYQQTPGQGLQFLFEYFSETQRNKGNFPGRFSGRQFSNSRSEMNVSTLELGDSALYLCASSTGGTYEQYFGPGTRLTVT.